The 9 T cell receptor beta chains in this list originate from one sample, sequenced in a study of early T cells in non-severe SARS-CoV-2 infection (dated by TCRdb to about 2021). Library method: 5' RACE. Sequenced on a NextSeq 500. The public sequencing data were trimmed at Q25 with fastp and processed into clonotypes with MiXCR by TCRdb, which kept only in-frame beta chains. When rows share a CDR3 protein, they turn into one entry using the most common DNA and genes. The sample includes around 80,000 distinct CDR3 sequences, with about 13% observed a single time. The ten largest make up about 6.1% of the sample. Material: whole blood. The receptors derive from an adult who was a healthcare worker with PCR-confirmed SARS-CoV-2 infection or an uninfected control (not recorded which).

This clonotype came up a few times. CDR3 bases: TGTGCCAGCAGCGTAGACTTACAGGGGCGGTTATCTTATGGCTACACCTTC. Amino acids: CASSVDLQGRLSYGYTF. The J gene is TRBJ1-2, the V gene TRBV5-8; 7 bases are shared with TRBD1. The CDR3 contains 17 residues. The germline CDR1 and CDR2 sequences are SGHTS and YDEGEE. With 4 bases clipped from V and 5 bases from J, the junction kept 17 bases outside the gene matches.

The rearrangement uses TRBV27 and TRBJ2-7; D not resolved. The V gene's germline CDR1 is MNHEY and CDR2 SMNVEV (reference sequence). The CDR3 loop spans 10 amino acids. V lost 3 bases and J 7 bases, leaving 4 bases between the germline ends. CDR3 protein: CASSLGEQYF. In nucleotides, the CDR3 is TGTGCCAGCAGTTTGGGGGAGCAGTACTTC.

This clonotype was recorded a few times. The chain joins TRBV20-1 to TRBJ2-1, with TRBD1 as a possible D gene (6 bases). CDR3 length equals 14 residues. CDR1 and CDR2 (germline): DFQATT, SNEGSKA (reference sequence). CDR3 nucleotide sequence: TGCAGCACCACTGAGGACAGCTCCTACAATGAGCAGTTCTTC. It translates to CSTTEDSSYNEQFF.

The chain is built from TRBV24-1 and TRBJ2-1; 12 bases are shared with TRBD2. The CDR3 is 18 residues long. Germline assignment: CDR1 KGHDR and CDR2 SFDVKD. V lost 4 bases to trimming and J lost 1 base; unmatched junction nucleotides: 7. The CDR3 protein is CATSDRWTSGMSYNEQFF. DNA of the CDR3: TGTGCCACCAGTGACCGTTGGACTAGCGGGATGTCCTACAATGAGCAGTTCTTC.

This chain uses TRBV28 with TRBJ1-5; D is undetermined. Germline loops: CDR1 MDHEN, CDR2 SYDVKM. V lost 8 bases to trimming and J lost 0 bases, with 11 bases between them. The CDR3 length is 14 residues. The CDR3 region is CASRTGNSNQPQHF. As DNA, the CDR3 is TGTGCCAGCCGAACCGGGAATAGCAATCAGCCCCAGCATTTT.

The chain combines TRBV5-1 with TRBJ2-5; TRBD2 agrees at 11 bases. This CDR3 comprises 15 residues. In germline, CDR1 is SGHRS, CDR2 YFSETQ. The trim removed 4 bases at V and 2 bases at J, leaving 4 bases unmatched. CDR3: CASSALAGVQETQYF. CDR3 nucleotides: TGCGCCAGCAGCGCACTAGCGGGGGTTCAAGAGACCCAGTACTTC.

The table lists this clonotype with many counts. The DNA of the CDR3 is TGTGCCACCAGCAGAGATTGGGACATAAGCACAGATACGCAGTATTTT. The encoded protein is CATSRDWDISTDTQYF. The chain links TRBV15 to TRBJ2-3, with D possibly matching TRBD1 (6 bases). The CDR3 consists of 16 residues. V gave up 0 bases and J gave up 0 bases, with 10 bases separating them. In germline, CDR1 is LNHNV, CDR2 YYDKDF (reference sequence).

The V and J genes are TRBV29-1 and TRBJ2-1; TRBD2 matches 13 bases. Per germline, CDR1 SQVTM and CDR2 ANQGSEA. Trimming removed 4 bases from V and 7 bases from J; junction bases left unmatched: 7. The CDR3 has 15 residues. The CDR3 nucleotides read TGCAGCGTTGGCCCACTAGCGGGAGGGCCAAATGAGCAGTTCTTC. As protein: CSVGPLAGGPNEQFF.

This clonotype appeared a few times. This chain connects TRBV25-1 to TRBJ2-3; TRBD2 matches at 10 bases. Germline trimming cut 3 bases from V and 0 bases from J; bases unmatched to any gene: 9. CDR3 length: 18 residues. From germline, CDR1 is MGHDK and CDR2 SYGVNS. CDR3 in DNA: TGTGCCAGCAGTGATGGGAGGACTAGCGGATCTAGCACAGATACGCAGTATTTT. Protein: CASSDGRTSGSSTDTQYF. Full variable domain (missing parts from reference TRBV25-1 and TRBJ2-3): EADIYQTPRYLVIGTGKKITLECSQTMGHDKMYWYQQDPGMELHLIHYSYGVNSTEKGDLSSESTVSRIRTEHFPLTLESARPSHTSQYLCASSDGRTSGSSTDTQYFGPGTRLTVL.